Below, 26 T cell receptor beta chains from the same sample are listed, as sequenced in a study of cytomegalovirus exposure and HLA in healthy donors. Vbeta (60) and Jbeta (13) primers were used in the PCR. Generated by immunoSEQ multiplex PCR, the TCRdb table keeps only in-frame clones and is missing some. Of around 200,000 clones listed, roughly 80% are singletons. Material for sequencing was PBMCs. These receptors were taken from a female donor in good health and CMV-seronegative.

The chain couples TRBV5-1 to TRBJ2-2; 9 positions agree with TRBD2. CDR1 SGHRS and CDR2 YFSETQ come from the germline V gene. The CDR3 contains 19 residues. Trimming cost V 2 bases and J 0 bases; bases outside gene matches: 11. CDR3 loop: CASSLRYLAGPANTGELFF. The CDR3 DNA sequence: TGCGCCAGCAGCTTAAGGTATCTAGCGGGGCCAGCGAACACCGGGGAGCTGTTTTTT.

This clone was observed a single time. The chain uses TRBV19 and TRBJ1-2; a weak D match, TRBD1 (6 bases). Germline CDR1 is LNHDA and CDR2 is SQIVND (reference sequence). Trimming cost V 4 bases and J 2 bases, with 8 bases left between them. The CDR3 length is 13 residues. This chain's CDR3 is CASSTGANYGYTF. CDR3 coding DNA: TGTGCCAGTAGTACAGGGGCGAACTATGGCTACACCTTC.

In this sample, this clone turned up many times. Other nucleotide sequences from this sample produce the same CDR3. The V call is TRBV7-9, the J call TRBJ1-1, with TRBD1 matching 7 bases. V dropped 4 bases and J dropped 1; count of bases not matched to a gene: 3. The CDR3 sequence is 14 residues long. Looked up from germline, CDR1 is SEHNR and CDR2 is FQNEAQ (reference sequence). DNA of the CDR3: TGTGCCAGCAGCTCTCGGACAGGGAACACTGAAGCTTTCTTT. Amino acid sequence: CASSSRTGNTEAFF.

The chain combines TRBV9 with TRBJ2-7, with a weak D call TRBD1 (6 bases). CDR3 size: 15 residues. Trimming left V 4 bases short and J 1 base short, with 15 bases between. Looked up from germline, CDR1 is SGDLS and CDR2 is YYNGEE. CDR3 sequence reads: CASSSPGTPSYEQYF. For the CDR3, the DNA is TGTGCCAGCAGCTCTCCCGGGACACCTTCCTACGAGCAGTACTTC.

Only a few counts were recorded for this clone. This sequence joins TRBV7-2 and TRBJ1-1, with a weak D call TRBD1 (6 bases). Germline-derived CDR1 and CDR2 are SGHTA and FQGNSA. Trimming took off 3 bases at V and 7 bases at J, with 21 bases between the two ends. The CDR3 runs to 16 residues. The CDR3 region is CASSLMIMGGGSEAFF. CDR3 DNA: TGTGCCAGCAGCTTGATGATAATGGGGGGCGGGAGTGAAGCTTTCTTT.

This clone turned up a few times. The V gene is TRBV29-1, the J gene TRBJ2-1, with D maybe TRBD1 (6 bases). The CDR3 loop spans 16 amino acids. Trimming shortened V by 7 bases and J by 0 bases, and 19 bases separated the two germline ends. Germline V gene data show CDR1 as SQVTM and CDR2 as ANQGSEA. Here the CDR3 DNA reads TGCAGCGAGAGGGGGTGGGACCCCAGCTCCTACAATGAGCAGTTCTTC. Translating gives CSERGWDPSSYNEQFF.

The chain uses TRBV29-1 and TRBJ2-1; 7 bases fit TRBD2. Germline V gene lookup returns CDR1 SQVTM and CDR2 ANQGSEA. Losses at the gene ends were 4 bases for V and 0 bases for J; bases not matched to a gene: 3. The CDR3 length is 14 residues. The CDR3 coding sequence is TGCAGCGTTGGTGGCGGGAGCTCCTACAATGAGCAGTTCTTC. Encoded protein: CSVGGGSSYNEQFF.

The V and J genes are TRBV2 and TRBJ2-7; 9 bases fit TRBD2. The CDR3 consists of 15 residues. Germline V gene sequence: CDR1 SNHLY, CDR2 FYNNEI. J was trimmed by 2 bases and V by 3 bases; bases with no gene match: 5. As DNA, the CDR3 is TGTGCCAGCAGTGATGAATTAGCGGGGGCCTACGAGCAGTACTTC. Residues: CASSDELAGAYEQYF. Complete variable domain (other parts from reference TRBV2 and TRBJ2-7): EPEVTQTPSHQVTQMGQEVILRCVPISNHLYFYWYRQILGQKVEFLVSFYNNEISEKSEIFDDQFSVERPDGSNFTLKIRSTKLEDSAMYFCASSDELAGAYEQYFGPGTRLTVT.

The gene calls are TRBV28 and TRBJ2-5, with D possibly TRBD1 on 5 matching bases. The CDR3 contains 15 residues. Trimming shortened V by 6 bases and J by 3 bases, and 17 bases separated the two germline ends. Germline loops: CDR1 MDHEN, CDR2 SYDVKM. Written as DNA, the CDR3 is TGTGCCAGCAGCCCCCGAACTCAGGGTAAAGAGACCCAGTACTTC. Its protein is CASSPRTQGKETQYF.

The CDR3: CASSVGGRGYEQYF. The CDR3 DNA sequence: TGTGCCAGCAGCGTAGGCGGGAGGGGTTACGAGCAGTACTTC. The chain is built from TRBV9 and TRBJ2-7; TRBD2 aligns across 9 bases. CDR3 length equals 14 residues. Germline CDR1 is SGDLS and CDR2 is YYNGEE. V shed 0 bases, J shed 4 bases, and the junction held 2 bases outside the gene matches.

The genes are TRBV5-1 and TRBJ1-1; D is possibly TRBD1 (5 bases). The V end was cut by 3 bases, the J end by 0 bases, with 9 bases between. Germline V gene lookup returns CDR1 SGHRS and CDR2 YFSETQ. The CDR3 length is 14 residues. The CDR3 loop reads CASSWGGLNTEAFF. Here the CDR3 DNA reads TGCGCCAGCAGCTGGGGGGGACTGAACACTGAAGCTTTCTTT.

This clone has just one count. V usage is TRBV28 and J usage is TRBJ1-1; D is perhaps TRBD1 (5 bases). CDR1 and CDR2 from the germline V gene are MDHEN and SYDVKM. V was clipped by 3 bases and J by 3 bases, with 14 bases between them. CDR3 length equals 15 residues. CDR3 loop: CASSLNPTGDTEAFF. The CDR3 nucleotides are TGTGCCAGCAGTTTGAATCCAACGGGGGACACTGAAGCTTTCTTT.

The CDR3 is CASSGLGAYEQYF. As DNA, the CDR3 is TGTGCCAGTAGTGGTTTAGGGGCCTACGAGCAGTACTTC. The rearrangement joins TRBV19 to TRBJ2-7; weak D call: TRBD1 (5 bases). Trimming pared 5 bases from V and 2 bases from J, leaving 10 bases between. CDR3 length: 13 residues. The V gene's germline CDR1 is LNHDA and CDR2 SQIVND (reference sequence).

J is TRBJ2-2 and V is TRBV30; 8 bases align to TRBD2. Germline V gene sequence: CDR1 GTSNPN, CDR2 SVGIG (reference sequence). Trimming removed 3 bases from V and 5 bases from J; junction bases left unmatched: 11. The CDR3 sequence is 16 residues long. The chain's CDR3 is CAWSGGSGRRTGELFF. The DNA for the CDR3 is TGTGCCTGGAGCGGCGGGAGCGGGAGAAGAACCGGGGAGCTGTTTTTT.

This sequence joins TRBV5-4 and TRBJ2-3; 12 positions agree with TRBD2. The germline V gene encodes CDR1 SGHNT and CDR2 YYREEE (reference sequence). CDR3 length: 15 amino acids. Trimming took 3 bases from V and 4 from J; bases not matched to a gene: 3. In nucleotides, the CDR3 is TGTGCCAGCAGCTCACTAGCGGGGGGCCCAGATACGCAGTATTTT. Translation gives CASSSLAGGPDTQYF.

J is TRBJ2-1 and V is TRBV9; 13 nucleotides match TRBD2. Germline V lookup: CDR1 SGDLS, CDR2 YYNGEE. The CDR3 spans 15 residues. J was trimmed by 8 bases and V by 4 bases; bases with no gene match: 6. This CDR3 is CASSKTSGGRDEQFF. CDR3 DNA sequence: TGTGCCAGCAGCAAGACTAGCGGGGGGCGAGATGAGCAGTTCTTC.

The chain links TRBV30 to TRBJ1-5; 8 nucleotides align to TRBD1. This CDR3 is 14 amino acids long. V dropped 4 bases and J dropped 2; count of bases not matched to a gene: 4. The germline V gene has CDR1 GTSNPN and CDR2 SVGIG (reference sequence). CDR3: CAWTEGQGNQPQHF. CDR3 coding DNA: TGTGCCTGGACCGAGGGACAGGGCAATCAGCCCCAGCATTTT.

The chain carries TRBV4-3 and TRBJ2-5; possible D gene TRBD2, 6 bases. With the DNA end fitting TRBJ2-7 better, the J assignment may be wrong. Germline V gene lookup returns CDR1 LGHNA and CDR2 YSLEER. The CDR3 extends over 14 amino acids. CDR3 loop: CASSQVAGTYEQYF. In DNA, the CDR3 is TGCGCCAGCAGCCAAGTCGCGGGGACCTACGAGCAGTACTTC.

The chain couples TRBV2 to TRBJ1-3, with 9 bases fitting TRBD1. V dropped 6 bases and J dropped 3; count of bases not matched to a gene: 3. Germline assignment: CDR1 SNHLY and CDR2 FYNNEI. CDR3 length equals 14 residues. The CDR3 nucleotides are TGTGCCAGCAGAGTGACAGGGGGTGGAAACACCATATATTTT. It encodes CASRVTGGGNTIYF.

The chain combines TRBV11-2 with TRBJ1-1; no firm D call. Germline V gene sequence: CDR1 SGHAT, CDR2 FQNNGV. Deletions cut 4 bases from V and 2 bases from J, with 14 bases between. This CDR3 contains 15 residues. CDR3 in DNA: TGTGCCAGCAGCTCTATCAGGATGGCTAACACTGAAGCTTTCTTT. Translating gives CASSSIRMANTEAFF.

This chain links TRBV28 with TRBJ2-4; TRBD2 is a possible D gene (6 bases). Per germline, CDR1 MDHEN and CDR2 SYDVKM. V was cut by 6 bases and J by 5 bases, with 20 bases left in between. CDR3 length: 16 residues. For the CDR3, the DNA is TGTGCCAGCAGCCCACTTGGGGGGATGTTGGAAAACATTCAGTACTTC. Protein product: CASSPLGGMLENIQYF.

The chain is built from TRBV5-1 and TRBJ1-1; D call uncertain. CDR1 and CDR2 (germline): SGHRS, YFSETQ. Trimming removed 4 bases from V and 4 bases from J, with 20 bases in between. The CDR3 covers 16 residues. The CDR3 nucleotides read TGCGCCAGCAGCCCCCGTACAGAACGAGGGAGCACTGAAGCTTTCTTT. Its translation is CASSPRTERGSTEAFF. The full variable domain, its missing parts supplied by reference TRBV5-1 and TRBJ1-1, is KAGVTQTPRYLIKTRGQQVTLSCSPISGHRSVSWYQQTPGQGLQFLFEYFSETQRNKGNFPGRFSGRQFSNSRSEMNVSTLELGDSALYLCASSPRTERGSTEAFFGQGTRLTVV.

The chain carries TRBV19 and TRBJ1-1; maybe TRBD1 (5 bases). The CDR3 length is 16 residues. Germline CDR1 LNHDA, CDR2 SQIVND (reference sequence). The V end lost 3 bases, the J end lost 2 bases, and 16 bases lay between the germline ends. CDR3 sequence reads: CASSILGADPNTEAFF. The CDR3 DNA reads TGTGCCAGTAGTATTCTAGGGGCGGATCCAAACACTGAAGCTTTCTTT.

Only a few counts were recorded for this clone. The DNA for the CDR3 is TGTGCCAGCAGCTTAGATGGGACAGGAGACACTGAAGCTTTCTTT. Translation gives CASSLDGTGDTEAFF. The chain employs TRBV7-8 and TRBJ1-1; 8 bases line up with TRBD1. The CDR3 covers 15 residues. The germline V gene encodes CDR1 SGHVS and CDR2 FQNEAQ. The trim removed 1 base at V and 3 bases at J, leaving 4 bases unmatched.

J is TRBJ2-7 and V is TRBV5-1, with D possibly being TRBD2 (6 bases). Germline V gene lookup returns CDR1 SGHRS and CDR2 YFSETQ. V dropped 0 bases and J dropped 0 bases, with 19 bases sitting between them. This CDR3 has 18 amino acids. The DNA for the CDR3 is TGCGCCAGCAGCTTGGACTACGGCGGGGTCCCGAGCTCCTACGAGCAGTACTTC. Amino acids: CASSLDYGGVPSSYEQYF.

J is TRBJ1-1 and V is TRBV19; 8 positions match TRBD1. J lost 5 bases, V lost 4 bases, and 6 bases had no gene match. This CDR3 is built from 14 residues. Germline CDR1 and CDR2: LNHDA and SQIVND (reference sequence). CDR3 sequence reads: CASSTTGAGTEAFF. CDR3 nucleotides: TGTGCCAGTAGTACGACAGGGGCAGGGACTGAAGCTTTCTTT. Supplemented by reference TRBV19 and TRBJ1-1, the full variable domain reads DGGITQSPKYLFRKEGQNVTLSCEQNLNHDAMYWYRQDPGQGLRLIYYSQIVNDFQKGDIAEGYSVSREKKESFPLTVTSAQKNPTAFYLCASSTTGAGTEAFFGQGTRLTVV.